This is a list of T cell receptor beta chains from one sample in a study of radiation and T cells in renal cell carcinoma. Sequenced by immunoSEQ multiplex PCR; TCRdb stores in-frame clones only, minus some. The sample has roughly 53,000 clones, approximately 80% seen once. This specimen consisted of blood, obtained from a patient whose treatment included radiotherapy and nephrectomy. These receptors all come from a woman aged 70-85 years with renal cell carcinoma. The CDR3 runs from the conserved cysteine through the conserved F or W. D genes are given only for firm matches. For some rows the clone size is stated as once, few or many, or as a class when expanded; others skip it.

TRBV19,TRBJ2-3,TRBD1,NA,CASSRQGAHQDTQYF,TGTGCCAGTTCCAGACAGGGGGCGCATCAAGATACGCAGTATTTT
TRBV29-1,TRBJ2-7,TRBD1,NA,CSAGTGTYEQYF,TGCAGCGCTGGGACAGGCACCTACGAGCAGTACTTC
TRBV6-1,TRBJ1-1,NA,NA,CASSEVDSSIGAFF,TGTGCCAGCAGTGAAGTAGACAGCTCTATTGGAGCTTTCTTT
TRBV10-3,TRBJ2-3,TRBD2,NA,CAISEFPSGETDTQYF,TGTGCCATCAGTGAGTTCCCTAGCGGGGAGACAGATACGCAGTATTTT
TRBV19,TRBJ2-1,NA,few,CASSMSLNNEQFF,TGTGCCAGTAGTATGAGTCTAAACAATGAGCAGTTCTTC
TRBV7-8,TRBJ1-2,NA,NA,CASSARRVNPLTGYTF,TGTGCCAGCAGCGCCAGGCGGGTTAATCCTTTGACTGGCTACACCTTC
TRBV27,TRBJ2-3,NA,few,CASSLGLASTDTQYF,TGTGCCAGCAGTTTAGGGCTAGCGAGCACAGATACGCAGTATTTT
TRBV10-3,TRBJ1-1,NA,few,CAISERRDTEAFF,TGTGCCATCAGTGAGCGCAGAGACACTGAAGCTTTCTTT
TRBV6-1,TRBJ1-1,NA,few,CASSQAPGYNTEAFF,TGTGCCAGCAGTCAGGCCCCAGGGTATAACACTGAAGCTTTCTTT
TRBV5-4,TRBJ1-4,TRBD1,NA,CASSSRTGSNEKLFF,TGTGCCAGCAGCTCCCGGACAGGGTCTAATGAAAAACTGTTTTTT
TRBV19,TRBJ2-6,NA,NA,CASSMRVSGANVLTF,TGTGCCAGTAGTATGAGAGTCTCTGGGGCCAACGTCCTGACTTTC
TRBV5-4,TRBJ2-7,TRBD2,NA,CASSLGSAGGTYEQYF,TGTGCCAGCAGCCTGGGCTCAGCGGGGGGGACCTACGAGCAGTACTTC
TRBV19,TRBJ2-1,TRBD2,NA,CASSIDPPIGREVGNEQFF,TGTGCCAGTAGTATAGACCCACCTATTGGGCGGGAGGTGGGCAATGAGCAGTTCTTC
TRBV2,TRBJ2-5,TRBD1,once,CASSPGQGGTQYF,TGTGCCAGCAGTCCAGGACAGGGTGGGACCCAGTACTTC
TRBV5-4,TRBJ2-7,NA,NA,CASSPHGTDEQYF,TGTGCCAGCAGCCCCCACGGGACCGACGAGCAGTACTTC
TRBV19,TRBJ1-1,NA,NA,CASQVSNTEAFF,TGTGCCAGTCAGGTGTCGAACACTGAAGCTTTCTTT
TRBV9,TRBJ2-1,NA,NA,CASSVGVGGYNEQFF,TGTGCCAGCAGCGTAGGTGTAGGGGGATACAATGAGCAGTTCTTC
TRBV2,TRBJ1-1,NA,NA,CASSAQGSANTEAFF,TGTGCCAGCAGTGCCCAGGGCTCGGCGAACACTGAAGCTTTCTTT
TRBV30,TRBJ1-1,NA,few,CAWTGTGNTEAFF,TGTGCCTGGACCGGTACTGGGAACACTGAAGCTTTCTTT
TRBV5-1,TRBJ2-7,TRBD1,NA,CASSFIDRAGSYEQYF,TGCGCCAGCAGCTTCATCGACAGGGCTGGTTCCTACGAGCAGTACTTC
TRBV7-9,TRBJ2-7,NA,NA,CASSFWGSDEQYF,TGTGCCAGCAGCTTTTGGGGGAGCGACGAGCAGTACTTC
TRBV30,TRBJ1-4,TRBD1,NA,CAWSRGGGASEKLFF,TGTGCCTGGAGCAGGGGAGGGGGCGCCTCTGAAAAACTGTTTTTT
TRBV6-5,TRBJ1-2,NA,NA,CASSYSTGAGVYGYTF,TGTGCCAGCAGTTACTCGACGGGGGCAGGGGTCTATGGCTACACCTTC
TRBV19,TRBJ1-2,TRBD1,NA,CASTFPGQAWGYTF,TGTGCCAGTACCTTCCCGGGACAGGCTTGGGGCTACACCTTC
TRBV19,TRBJ1-1,NA,NA,CASSMTWENTEAFF,TGTGCCAGTAGTATGACATGGGAGAACACTGAAGCTTTCTTT
TRBV5-1,TRBJ2-3,TRBD2,once,CASSPHGRGTSGRDTQYF,TGCGCCAGCAGCCCCCATGGGAGGGGGACTAGCGGGAGAGATACGCAGTATTTT
TRBV5-1,TRBJ1-2,TRBD1,NA,CASSLAPGTGSGYTF,TGCGCCAGCAGCTTGGCCCCCGGGACAGGGAGTGGCTACACCTTC
TRBV6-1,TRBJ1-5,TRBD1,NA,CASSEAWGQGAYSNQPQHF,TGTGCCAGCAGTGAAGCATGGGGACAGGGGGCGTATAGCAATCAGCCCCAGCATTTT
TRBV9,TRBJ1-2,NA,NA,CASSPQAGIVNYGYTF,TGTGCCAGCAGCCCCCAGGCAGGGATTGTCAACTATGGCTACACCTTC
TRBV6-5,TRBJ2-1,TRBD1,NA,CASSYMGQGYEQFF,TGTGCCAGCAGTTATATGGGACAGGGATATGAGCAGTTCTTC
TRBV19,TRBJ2-7,TRBD1,NA,CASSITGGSYEQYF,TGTGCCAGTAGTATAACAGGGGGTTCCTACGAGCAGTACTTC
TRBV7-2,TRBJ2-3,TRBD2,NA,CASSLASGVGGSTDTQYF,TGTGCCAGCAGCCTAGCTAGCGGAGTGGGAGGCAGTACTGATACGCAGTATTTT
TRBV11-2,TRBJ2-7,TRBD1,NA,CASTRGPGYEQYF,TGTGCCAGTACCAGGGGGCCAGGCTACGAGCAGTACTTC
TRBV13,TRBJ2-3,TRBD1,NA,CASSLSRQGFTDTQYF,TGTGCCAGCAGCTTAAGCCGACAGGGCTTTACAGATACGCAGTATTTT
TRBV27,TRBJ1-1,NA,NA,CASSFRTTGTEAFF,TGTGCCAGCAGTTTCCGGACTACGGGCACTGAAGCTTTCTTT
TRBV11-2,TRBJ2-7,NA,NA,CASSLGLGAVSYEQYF,TGTGCCAGCAGCTTAGGGTTAGGGGCAGTCTCCTACGAGCAGTACTTC
TRBV7-8,TRBJ1-2,TRBD1,few,CASSLEGDRGGRYTF,TGTGCCAGCAGCTTAGAGGGGGACAGGGGCGGGCGCTACACCTTC
TRBV5-5,TRBJ1-5,NA,NA,CASSFQNSNQPQHF,TGTGCCAGCAGCTTCCAGAATAGCAATCAGCCCCAGCATTTT
TRBV9,TRBJ2-1,NA,NA,CASSVGGWMRSDEQFF,TGTGCCAGCAGCGTAGGAGGTTGGATGAGATCCGATGAGCAGTTCTTC
TRBV7-2,TRBJ2-5,NA,NA,CASSSSRETQYF,TGTGCCAGCAGTTCCTCCCGAGAGACCCAGTACTTC
TRBV4-3,TRBJ2-3,NA,NA,CASSQDIQGDTQYF,TGCGCCAGCAGCCAAGATATTCAGGGGGATACGCAGTATTTT
TRBV19,TRBJ2-3,TRBD1,NA,CASSALQGISSTDTQYF,TGTGCCAGTAGTGCCTTACAGGGGATCTCTAGCACAGATACGCAGTATTTT
TRBV7-2,TRBJ2-1,NA,few,CASSPVAGGEQFF,TGTGCCAGCAGCCCGGTCGCGGGCGGGGAGCAGTTCTTC